This T cell receptor (beta chain) was identified during a study of blood T cell repertoires in COVID-19. Looking at the study overall: Sites across the United States, Italy and Spain contributed samples from acute and convalescent COVID-19. In each case, the material was cDNA or gDNA derived from T cells, B-cell-depleted T cells, or PBMCs.

V was clipped by 1 base and J by 0 bases, with 13 bases between them. CDR1 LGHDT and CDR2 YNNKEL come from the germline V gene (reference sequence). The CDR3 length is 16 residues. Original data processing: Nucleated cell counts were estimated from reference gene primer amplification. Measured with immunoSEQ multiplex PCR; TCRdb has only the in-frame clones, and not every one. The V and J calls and clone size were taken over from that table, and D and trimming were inferred from the DNA. The sample has 300,000 to 500,000 clones; approximately 88% are singletons. Which cohort a participant joined came from the clinical history participants gave.

This clonotype originated in a woman in her twenties or thirties with acute COVID-19. Sequenced: PBMCs or T cells enriched from blood (not recorded which). V gene TRBV3-1 (or the pseudogene TRBV3-2) combines with J gene TRBJ2-7; TRBD2 is a possible D gene (6 bases). The CDR3 loop reads CASSQGWSGLSYEQYF. The DNA of the CDR3 is TGTGCCAGCAGCCAAGGGTGGAGCGGGCTCTCCTACGAGCAGTACTTC.